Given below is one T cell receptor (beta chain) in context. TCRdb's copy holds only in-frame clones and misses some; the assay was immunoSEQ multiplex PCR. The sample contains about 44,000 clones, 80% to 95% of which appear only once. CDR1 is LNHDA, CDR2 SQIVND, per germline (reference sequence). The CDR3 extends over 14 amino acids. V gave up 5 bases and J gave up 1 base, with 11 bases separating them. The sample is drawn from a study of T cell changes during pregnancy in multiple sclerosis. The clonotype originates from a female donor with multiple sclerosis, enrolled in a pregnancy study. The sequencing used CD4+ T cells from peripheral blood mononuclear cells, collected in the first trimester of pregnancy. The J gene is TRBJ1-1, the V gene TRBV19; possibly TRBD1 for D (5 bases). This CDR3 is CASSPDIQNTEAFF. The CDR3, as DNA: TGTGCCAGTAGTCCGGACATCCAGAACACTGAAGCTTTCTTT.